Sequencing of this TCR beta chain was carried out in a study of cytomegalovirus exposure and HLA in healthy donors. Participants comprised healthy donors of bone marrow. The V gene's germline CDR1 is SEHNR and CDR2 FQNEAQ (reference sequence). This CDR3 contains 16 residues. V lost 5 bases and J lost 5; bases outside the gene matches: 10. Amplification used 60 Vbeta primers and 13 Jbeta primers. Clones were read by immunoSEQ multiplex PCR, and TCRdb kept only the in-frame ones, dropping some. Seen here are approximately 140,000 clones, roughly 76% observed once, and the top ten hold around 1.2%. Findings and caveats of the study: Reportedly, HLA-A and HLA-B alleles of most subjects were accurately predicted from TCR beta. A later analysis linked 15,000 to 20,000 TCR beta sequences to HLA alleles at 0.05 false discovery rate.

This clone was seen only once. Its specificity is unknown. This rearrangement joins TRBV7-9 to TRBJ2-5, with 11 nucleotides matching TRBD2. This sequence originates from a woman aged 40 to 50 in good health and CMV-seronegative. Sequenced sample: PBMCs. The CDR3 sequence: CASSPRLAGGVETQYF. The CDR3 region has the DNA TGTGCCAGCAGCCCCCGGCTAGCGGGGGGCGTGGAGACCCAGTACTTC.